A single sample is the source of the 14 T cell receptor beta chains below, sequenced in a study of cytotoxic CD8 clonotypes in ibrutinib-treated CLL. The protocol was immunoSEQ multiplex PCR, while the TCRdb copy is restricted to in-frame clones and leaves out a portion. The repertoire holds about 150,000 clones, with around 76% as singletons. Sequencing was performed on PBMCs, taken after 24 months of ibrutinib treatment. Receptor source: a human donor with chronic lymphocytic leukemia.

This rearrangement joins TRBV28 to TRBJ1-1, with no clear D. V was cut by 8 bases and J by 2 bases, with 15 bases left in between. The CDR3 covers 14 residues. From germline, CDR1 is MDHEN and CDR2 SYDVKM. The CDR3 spells CASPGPGKNTEAFF. DNA for the CDR3: TGTGCCAGCCCTGGGCCCGGGAAAAACACTGAAGCTTTCTTT.

This rearrangement joins TRBV7-2 to TRBJ1-1, with unresolved D. V was trimmed by 2 bases and J by 3 bases, leaving 7 bases between them. The length of the CDR3 is 13 residues. CDR1 SGHTA and CDR2 FQGNSA come from the germline V gene. CDR3 residues: CASSLNYDTEAFF. DNA for the CDR3: TGTGCCAGCAGCTTAAACTACGACACTGAAGCTTTCTTT.

The chain links TRBV10-3 to TRBJ1-2, with 8 bases lining up with TRBD1. Trimming removed 6 bases from V and 3 bases from J; junction bases left unmatched: 6. The CDR3 is made up of 14 amino acids. Germline assignment: CDR1 ENHRY and CDR2 SYGVKD. Here the CDR3 reads CAISTQGVDYGYTF. The DNA of the CDR3 is TGTGCCATCAGCACACAGGGGGTCGACTATGGCTACACCTTC.

This chain connects TRBV7-9 to TRBJ1-2, with TRBD1 identical over 9 bases. This CDR3 contains 15 residues. Germline V gene data show CDR1 as SEHNR and CDR2 as FQNEAQ (reference sequence). The V gene end was trimmed by 5 bases and the J gene end by 7 bases; junction bases not matched to a gene: 11. CDR3 protein: CASSHGQGWTFGYTF. CDR3 in DNA: TGTGCCAGCAGCCATGGACAGGGGTGGACCTTTGGCTACACCTTC.

The chain couples TRBV5-1 to TRBJ2-7; perhaps TRBD1 as D (6 bases). CDR3 size: 12 residues. CDR1 and CDR2 (germline): SGHRS, YFSETQ. V was trimmed by 5 bases and J by 2 bases, leaving 8 bases between them. The CDR3 reads CASSGQTYEQYF. The CDR3 coding sequence is TGCGCCAGCAGTGGACAGACCTACGAGCAGTACTTC.

The J gene is TRBJ2-3, the V gene TRBV7-2, with no clear D. The germline gives CDR1 SGHTA, CDR2 FQGNSA. There are 11 residues in the CDR3. V lost 3 bases and J 6 bases, leaving 4 bases between the germline ends. CDR3 in DNA: TGTGCCAGCAGCTTCCTGGATACGCAGTATTTT. Translating gives CASSFLDTQYF.

This chain links TRBV7-8 with TRBJ2-5; the D gene is possibly TRBD2 (6 bases). The CDR3 sequence is 16 residues long. CDR1 and CDR2 from the germline V gene are SGHVS and FQNEAQ. V lost 1 base to trimming and J lost 2 bases, with 14 bases between them. CDR3 nucleotides: TGTGCCAGCAGCTTAGGCTGGACGGGGGAACAAGAGACCCAGTACTTC. Translating gives CASSLGWTGEQETQYF.

This chain links TRBV10-3 with TRBJ1-1, with D tentatively TRBD1 (5 bases). Germline CDR1 reads ENHRY; CDR2 reads SYGVKD. With 4 bases removed from V and 8 bases from J, the gap between germline ends came to 20 bases. The CDR3 runs 15 residues. CDR3: CAISAPGTRGEEAFF. Here the CDR3 DNA reads TGTGCCATCAGTGCGCCAGGGACGCGAGGGGAAGAAGCTTTCTTT.

The gene calls are TRBV5-6 and TRBJ1-2; D is unclear. Trimming cost V 4 bases and J 7 bases, with 20 bases left between them. The germline V gene encodes CDR1 SGHDT and CDR2 YYEEEE. This CDR3 contains 15 residues. Written as DNA, the CDR3 is TGTGCCAGCAGCCCCCCGACCGGAAACTATTTTGGCTACACCTTC. Its protein product is CASSPPTGNYFGYTF. The complete variable domain, with remaining parts taken from reference TRBV5-6 and TRBJ1-2, reads DAGVTQSPTHLIKTRGQQVTLRCSPKSGHDTVSWYQQALGQGPQFIFQYYEEEERQRGNFPDRFSGHQFPNYSSELNVNALLLGDSALYLCASSPPTGNYFGYTFGSGTRLTVV.

The genes are TRBV5-6 and TRBJ1-3; 7 bases match TRBD1. The V gene end was trimmed by 0 bases and the J gene end by 2 bases; junction bases not matched to a gene: 2. The germline V gene encodes CDR1 SGHDT and CDR2 YYEEEE. The CDR3 is made up of 15 amino acids. The CDR3 region is CASSLGGTAGNTIYF. The CDR3, as DNA: TGTGCCAGCAGCTTGGGGGGGACAGCTGGAAACACCATATATTTT.

This rearrangement joins TRBV28 to TRBJ2-1, with 9 bases that match TRBD2. V lost 5 bases and J lost 15; bases outside the gene matches: 8. The CDR3 spans 12 residues. CDR1 is MDHEN, CDR2 SYDVKM, per germline. CDR3 DNA: TGTGCCAGCAGTACCCCGACTAGCGGTGCGTTCTTC. It specifies CASSTPTSGAFF.

The rearrangement uses TRBV28 and TRBJ2-3; the D gene is possibly TRBD2 (5 bases). The germline gives CDR1 MDHEN, CDR2 SYDVKM. The CDR3 consists of 11 residues. Trimming took off 7 bases at V and 8 bases at J, with 10 bases between the two ends. CDR3 residues: CASTTAGTQYF. DNA of the CDR3: TGTGCCAGCACCACTGCGGGTACGCAGTATTTT.

J is TRBJ1-1 and V is TRBV25-1; TRBD1 matches at 9 bases. The CDR3 length is 13 residues. The germline gives CDR1 MGHDK, CDR2 SYGVNS. Trimming at V came to 7 bases and at J to 5 bases, leaving 5 bases not matched to a gene. The CDR3 nucleotides read TGTGCCAGCATGGGAGGACAGGGGACTGAAGCTTTCTTT. Residues: CASMGGQGTEAFF.

The chain uses TRBV5-6 and TRBJ2-3; 7 bases fit TRBD2. Germline trimming cut 4 bases from V and 4 bases from J; bases unmatched to any gene: 9. The germline CDR1 and CDR2 sequences are SGHDT and YYEEEE. The length of the CDR3 is 15 residues. CDR3 DNA sequence: TGTGCCAGCAGCCCGGGACCCCGGGGGGCAGATACGCAGTATTTT. Its translation is CASSPGPRGADTQYF.